This passage covers 17 T cell receptor beta chains from one sample sequenced in a study of low-dose radiotherapy and immunotherapy resistance in tumors. Alpha and beta chains were covered, as first-strand cDNA relied on TRAV- and TRBV-specific primers. TCR amplification used 15 to 20 PCR cycles, a constant-region primer and a V-primer adapter. Via MiXCR, TCRdb re-called the reads, giving one row per CDR3 protein. The sample contains approximately 18,000 distinct CDR3 sequences, roughly 70% of which appear only once. The receptors shown here come from a human donor with advanced metastatic prostate, ovarian, gallbladder or colorectal cancer (not recorded which). This table probably holds off-target reads from a library built for another chain.

This sequence joins TRBV6-1 and TRBJ2-7, with D maybe TRBD2 (5 bases). This CDR3 is built from 13 residues. The V gene lost 5 bases and the J gene lost 6 bases, with 14 bases spanning the gap. In germline, CDR1 is MNHNS, CDR2 SASEGT. CDR3 sequence reads: CASSYSIRGEQYF. The CDR3 region has the DNA TGTGCCAGCAGTTACTCGATTCGGGGCGAGCAGTACTTC.

The V call is TRBV9, the J call TRBJ2-2; D may be TRBD1 or TRBD2 (6 bases each). The CDR3 runs 16 residues. Trimming cost V 0 bases and J 4 bases, with 13 bases left between them. Germline CDR1 SGDLS, CDR2 YYNGEE. CDR3 region: CASSVAGGSATGELFF. The CDR3 coding sequence is TGTGCCAGCAGCGTAGCCGGGGGCTCGGCCACCGGGGAGCTGTTTTTT.

V is TRBV29-1 and J is TRBJ2-7, with 7 nucleotides matching TRBD1. CDR1 is SQVTM and CDR2 is ANQGSEA in the germline V gene. With 4 bases clipped from V and 4 bases from J, the junction kept 7 bases outside the gene matches. The CDR3 runs to 13 residues. The CDR3 sequence is CSVAPGQPYEQYF. The CDR3 DNA is TGCAGCGTTGCACCGGGACAGCCTTACGAGCAGTACTTC.

The chain employs TRBV12-5 and TRBJ2-5; the D is unclear. Trimming removed 4 bases at V and 4 bases at J, with 4 bases between. The germline V gene has CDR1 LGHNT and CDR2 FRNRAP. The CDR3 covers 11 residues. CDR3 amino acids: CASGYLETQYF. CDR3 DNA: TGTGCTAGTGGTTACTTAGAGACCCAGTACTTC.

The genes are TRBV20-1 and TRBJ2-1; D gene ambiguous. Per the germline V gene, CDR1 is DFQATT and CDR2 is SNEGSKA (reference sequence). This CDR3 is 13 amino acids long. Trimming stripped 3 bases from V and 0 bases from J, with 6 bases between. The CDR3 reads CSASFNSYNEQFF. DNA of the CDR3: TGCAGTGCTAGTTTTAACTCCTACAATGAGCAGTTCTTC.

The CDR3 nucleotides read TGTGCCAGCAGATCCCCAGGACAGGGAAGTGAAAAACTGTTTTTT. It is translated as CASRSPGQGSEKLFF. The chain links TRBV6-6 to TRBJ1-4; 8 bases match TRBD1. V was pared by 6 bases and J by 7 bases, with 10 bases of the junction left unmatched. There are 15 residues in the CDR3. CDR1 is MNHNY and CDR2 is SVGAGI in the germline V gene (reference sequence).

The rearrangement joins TRBV5-1 to TRBJ2-1; D gene ambiguous. The CDR3 extends over 16 amino acids. V was pared by 0 bases and J by 1 base, with 11 bases between. In germline, CDR1 is SGHRS, CDR2 YFSETQ. The CDR3 DNA reads as TGCGCCAGCAGCTTGGATGGGCTAGGTTCCTACAATGAGCAGTTCTTC. This translates into CASSLDGLGSYNEQFF.

This chain connects TRBV28 to TRBJ2-1; D possibly corresponds to TRBD2 (5 bases). Germline V CDR1 and CDR2: MDHEN, SYDVKM. The CDR3 has 13 residues. V dropped 6 bases and J dropped 7 bases, with 13 bases sitting between them. The CDR3 spells CASSLTSLNEQFF. CDR3 nucleotide sequence: TGTGCCAGCAGCCTTACTAGTCTGAATGAGCAGTTCTTC.

The V and J genes are TRBV19 and TRBJ1-5, with D unclear. Germline-derived CDR1 and CDR2 are LNHDA and SQIVND (reference sequence). Trimming removed 0 bases at V and 13 bases at J, with 13 bases between. The CDR3 contains 13 residues. This chain's CDR3 is CASSIEAAALQHF. Here the CDR3 DNA reads TGTGCCAGTAGTATAGAGGCGGCGGCCCTGCAGCATTTT.

The chain couples TRBV3-1 to TRBJ2-5; 12 bases are a match to TRBD2. Germline V gene sequence: CDR1 LGHDT, CDR2 YNNKEL (reference sequence). The CDR3 spans 16 residues. The ends lost 1 base at V and 4 bases at J; junction bases unmatched: 4. The CDR3 loop reads CASSQAASGRGETQYF. The CDR3, as DNA: TGTGCCAGCAGCCAAGCGGCTAGCGGGAGGGGAGAGACCCAGTACTTC.

The CDR3 nucleotides are TGCAGTGTCACAAGGCGGCTAGCGGGAGCGGGGGGACAAGAGACCCAGTACTTC. It codes for CSVTRRLAGAGGQETQYF. The chain uses TRBV20-1 and TRBJ2-5; 10 bases align to TRBD2. Germline V gives CDR1 DFQATT, CDR2 SNEGSKA (reference sequence). Unmatched junction bases numbered 19, after V lost 7 bases and J lost 2 bases. The CDR3 spans 18 residues.

The chain joins TRBV10-3 to TRBJ1-6, with 7 nucleotides matching TRBD1. The V segment lost 6 bases and the J segment 0 bases; nucleotides outside the gene matches: 5. Looked up from germline, CDR1 is ENHRY and CDR2 is SYGVKD. The CDR3 consists of 16 residues. CDR3 DNA sequence: TGTGCCATCAGCGGACAGGCGAGCTCCTATAATTCACCCCTCCACTTT. Amino acid sequence: CAISGQASSYNSPLHF.

V gene TRBV6-6 combines with J gene TRBJ1-4; no reliable D call. This CDR3 region has 14 residues. Germline-derived CDR1 and CDR2 are MNHNY and SVGAGI (reference sequence). V lost 6 bases to trimming and J lost 1 base, with 9 bases between them. As DNA, the CDR3 is TGTGCCAGCAGCAGACTCAAAACTAATGAAAAACTGTTTTTT. Translating gives CASSRLKTNEKLFF.

J is TRBJ1-4 and V is TRBV28, with D perhaps matching TRBD1 (5 bases). Germline V gene lookup returns CDR1 MDHEN and CDR2 SYDVKM. V lost 5 bases, J lost 5 bases, and 15 bases lay in between. The CDR3 totals 15 residues. CDR3 nucleotide sequence: TGTGCCAGCAGTCGGGGGGGACTGGAGAATGAAAAACTGTTTTTT. Protein: CASSRGGLENEKLFF.

CDR3 sequence: CASSQGTGEIASDTQYF. The CDR3 region has the DNA TGTGCCAGCAGCCAAGGGACAGGGGAAATCGCCTCAGATACGCAGTATTTT. V is TRBV14 and J is TRBJ2-3; 9 bases match TRBD1. This CDR3 has 17 residues. V lost 1 base to trimming and J lost 4 bases; unmatched junction nucleotides: 9. Germline V CDR1 and CDR2: SGHDN, FVKESK.

This sequence joins TRBV5-1 and TRBJ2-1, with 12 bases lining up with TRBD2. V dropped 4 bases and J dropped 5; count of bases not matched to a gene: 7. Germline loops: CDR1 SGHRS, CDR2 YFSETQ. This CDR3 comprises 16 residues. CDR3 region: CASSPRTSGTNNEQFF. DNA for the CDR3: TGCGCCAGCAGCCCAAGGACTAGCGGGACCAACAATGAGCAGTTCTTC.

The chain combines TRBV9 with TRBJ2-7; 7 nucleotides align to TRBD1. The junction had 7 bases not matched to a gene; V was cut back by 4 bases and J by 6 bases. CDR1 is SGDLS, CDR2 YYNGEE, per germline. This CDR3 contains 13 residues. In nucleotides, the CDR3 is TGTGCCAGCAGCCTTCGACAGGGTGGCGAGCAGTACTTC. Protein sequence: CASSLRQGGEQYF.